This TCR beta chain was retrieved from a study of CD8 T cells in ankylosing spondylitis. Study-level results: Seemingly characteristic of ankylosing spondylitis blood was a TCR beta motif consisting of fewer than 10 highly homologous variants.

With regard to this clonotype: Its cognate antigen is unknown.

TCRdb used MiXCR to reprocess the 5' RACE reads, holding one entry per CDR3 protein. The profile shows around 770,000 distinct CDR3 sequences, approximately 10% of them singletons. The specimen sequenced was blood, either unsorted or a sorted T cell fraction (not recorded which). The source is a male donor with ankylosing spondylitis.

This CDR3 reads CASSLGGAGEDEQYF. CDR3 sequence (DNA): TGTGCCAGCAGCTTAGGGGGAGCGGGGGAGGACGAGCAGTACTTC. The chain recombines TRBV7-6 with TRBJ2-7; TRBD2 agrees at 8 bases. Germline-derived CDR1 and CDR2 are SGHVS and FNYEAQ. Unmatched junction bases numbered 7, after V lost 1 base and J lost 5 bases. The CDR3 covers 15 residues.